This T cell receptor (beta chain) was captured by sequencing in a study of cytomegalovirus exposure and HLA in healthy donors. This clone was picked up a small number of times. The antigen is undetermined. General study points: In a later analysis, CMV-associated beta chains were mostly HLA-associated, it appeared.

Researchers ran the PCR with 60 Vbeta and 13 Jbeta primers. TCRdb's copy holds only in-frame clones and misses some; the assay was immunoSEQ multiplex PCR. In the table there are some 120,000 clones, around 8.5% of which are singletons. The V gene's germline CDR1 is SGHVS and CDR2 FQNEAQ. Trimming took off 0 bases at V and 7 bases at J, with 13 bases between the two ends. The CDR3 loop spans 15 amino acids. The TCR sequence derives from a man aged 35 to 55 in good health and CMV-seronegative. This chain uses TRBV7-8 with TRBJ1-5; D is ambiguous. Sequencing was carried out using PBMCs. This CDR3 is CASSLAVGYGQPQHF. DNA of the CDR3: TGTGCCAGCAGCTTAGCCGTCGGGTACGGACAGCCCCAGCATTTT.